Detailed here is one T cell receptor (beta chain). The antigen is unknown. These data originate in a study of T cell responses to AZD1222 COVID-19 vaccine. General study findings and limits: After two AZD1222 doses, spike-specific TCR breadth and depth rose versus day 0. AZD1222 recipients seropositive at baseline numbered only six or seven.

Clones were read by immunoSEQ multiplex PCR, and TCRdb kept only the in-frame ones, dropping some. The table shows over 75,000 clones, with around 89% occurring only once. Germline CDR1 is KGHSH and CDR2 is LQKENI. The CDR3 extends over 15 amino acids. Trimming took 1 base from V and 3 from J, leaving 12 bases between them. This clonotype was obtained from an adult who received the AZD1222 COVID-19 vaccine. The chain is built from TRBV18 and TRBJ2-5; possibly TRBD2 for D (6 bases). Material: peripheral blood, obtained 28 days after the second AZD1222 dose. CDR3 DNA: TGTGCCAGCTCACCACGGTCGGGGGTTAAAGAGACCCAGTACTTC. This translates into CASSPRSGVKETQYF.